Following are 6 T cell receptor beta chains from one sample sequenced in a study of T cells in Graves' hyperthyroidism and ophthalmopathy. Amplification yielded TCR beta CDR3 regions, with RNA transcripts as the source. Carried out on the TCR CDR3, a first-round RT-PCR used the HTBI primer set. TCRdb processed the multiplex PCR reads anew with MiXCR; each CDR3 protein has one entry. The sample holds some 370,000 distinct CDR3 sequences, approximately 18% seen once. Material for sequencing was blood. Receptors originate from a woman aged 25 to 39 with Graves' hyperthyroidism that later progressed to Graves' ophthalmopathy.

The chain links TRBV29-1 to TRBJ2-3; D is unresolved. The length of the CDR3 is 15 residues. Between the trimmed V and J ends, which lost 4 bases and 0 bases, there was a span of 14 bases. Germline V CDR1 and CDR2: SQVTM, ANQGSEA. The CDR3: CSVGQPVPSTDTQYF. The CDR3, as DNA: TGCAGCGTTGGCCAGCCGGTTCCTAGCACAGATACGCAGTATTTT.

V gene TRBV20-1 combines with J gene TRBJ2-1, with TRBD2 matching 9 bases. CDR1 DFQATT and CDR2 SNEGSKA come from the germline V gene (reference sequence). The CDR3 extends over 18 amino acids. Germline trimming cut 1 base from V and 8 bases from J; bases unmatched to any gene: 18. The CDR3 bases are TGCAGTGCTAGAGGAATGGCGGGAGGGCCGGGGAGATATCATGAGCAGTTCTTC. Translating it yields CSARGMAGGPGRYHEQFF.

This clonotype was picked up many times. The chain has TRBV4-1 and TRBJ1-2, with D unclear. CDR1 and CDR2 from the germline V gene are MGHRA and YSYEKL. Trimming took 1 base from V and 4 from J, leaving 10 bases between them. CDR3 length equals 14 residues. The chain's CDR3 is CASSQAQIIYGYTF. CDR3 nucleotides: TGCGCCAGCAGCCAAGCCCAGATCATCTATGGCTACACCTTC.

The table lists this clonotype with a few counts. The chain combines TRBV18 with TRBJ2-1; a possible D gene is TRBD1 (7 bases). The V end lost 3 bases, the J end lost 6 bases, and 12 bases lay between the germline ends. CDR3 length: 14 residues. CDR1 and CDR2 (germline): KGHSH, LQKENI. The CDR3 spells CASSPVQGGNEQFF. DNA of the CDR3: TGTGCCAGCTCACCCGTGCAGGGGGGCAATGAGCAGTTCTTC. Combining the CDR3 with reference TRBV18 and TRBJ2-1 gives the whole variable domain NAGVMQNPRHLVRRRGQEARLRCSPMKGHSHVYWYRQLPEEGLKFMVYLQKENIIDESGMPKERFSAEFPKEGPSILRIQQVVRGDSAAYFCASSPVQGGNEQFFGPGTRLTVL.

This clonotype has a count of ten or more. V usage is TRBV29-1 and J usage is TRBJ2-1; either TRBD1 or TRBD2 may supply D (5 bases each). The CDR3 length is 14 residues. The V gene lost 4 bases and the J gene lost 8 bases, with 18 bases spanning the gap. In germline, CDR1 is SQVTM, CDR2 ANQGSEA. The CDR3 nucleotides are TGCAGCGTTGTGGGGACCACCTCGGGCGATGAGCAGTTCTTC. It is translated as CSVVGTTSGDEQFF.

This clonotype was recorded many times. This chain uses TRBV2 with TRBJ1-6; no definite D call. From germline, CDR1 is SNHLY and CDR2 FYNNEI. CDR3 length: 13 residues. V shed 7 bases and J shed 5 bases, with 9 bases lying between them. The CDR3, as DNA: TGTGCCAGCATACAGACGCATAATTCACCCCTCCACTTT. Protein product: CASIQTHNSPLHF. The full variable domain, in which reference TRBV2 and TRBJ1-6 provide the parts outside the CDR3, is EPEVTQTPSHQVTQMGQEVILRCVPISNHLYFYWYRQILGQKVEFLVSFYNNEISEKSEIFDDQFSVERPDGSNFTLKIRSTKLEDSAMYFCASIQTHNSPLHFGNGTRLTVT.